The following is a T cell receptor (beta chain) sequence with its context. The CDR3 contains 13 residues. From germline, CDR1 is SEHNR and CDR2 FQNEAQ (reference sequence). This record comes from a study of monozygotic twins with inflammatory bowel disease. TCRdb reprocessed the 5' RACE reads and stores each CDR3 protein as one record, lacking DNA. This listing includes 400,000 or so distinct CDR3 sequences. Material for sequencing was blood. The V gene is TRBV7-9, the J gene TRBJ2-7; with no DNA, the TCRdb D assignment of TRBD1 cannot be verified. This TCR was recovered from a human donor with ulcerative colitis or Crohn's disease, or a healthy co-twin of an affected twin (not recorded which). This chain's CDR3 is CASSLVGGGEQYF.